A selection of T cell receptor beta chains follows, all from one sample in a study of blood T cell repertoires in COVID-19. Libraries were prepared by immunoSEQ multiplex PCR; TCRdb keeps only in-frame clonotypes and omits some of them. The repertoire includes about 160,000 clones, about 90% of them detected once, and around 4.6% sits in the top ten. Sequenced sample: peripheral blood. These receptors all stem from a man in his thirties or forties with COVID-19, enrolled during active disease. CDR3s include the opening cysteine and the closing phenylalanine or tryptophan. A D gene is named only where the DNA matches it firmly. The size of a clone is reported for some rows only, either as once, few or many, or as a class for expanded clones.

d_call: TRBD1
clone_size: NA
j_call: TRBJ1-4
v_call: TRBV4-1
cdr3_length: 15
cdr3_aa: CASSQTGTGGEKLFF
cdr3_nt: TGCGCCAGCAGCCAAACCGGGACAGGGGGCGAAAAACTGTTTTTT

d_call: NA
clone_size: once
j_call: TRBJ1-3
v_call: TRBV6-2/TRBV6-3
cdr3_length: 15
cdr3_aa: CASSPGPGGRNTIYF
cdr3_nt: TGTGCCAGCAGTCCGGGACCCGGGGGGAGAAACACCATATATTTT

d_call: TRBD1
clone_size: NA
j_call: TRBJ2-7
v_call: TRBV27
cdr3_length: 14
cdr3_aa: CASKPGQGNHEQYF
cdr3_nt: TGTGCCAGCAAGCCGGGACAGGGGAACCACGAGCAGTACTTC

d_call: NA
clone_size: once
j_call: TRBJ2-5
v_call: TRBV5-8
cdr3_length: 14
cdr3_aa: CASRPRGGGETQYF
cdr3_nt: TGTGCCAGCAGACCCCGTGGGGGAGGAGAGACCCAGTACTTC

d_call: NA
clone_size: NA
j_call: TRBJ1-5
v_call: TRBV6-2/TRBV6-3
cdr3_length: 16
cdr3_aa: CASSRPTTVHNQPQHF
cdr3_nt: TGTGCCAGCAGTCGTCCGACGACAGTCCACAATCAGCCCCAGCATTTT

d_call: NA
clone_size: once
j_call: TRBJ1-3
v_call: TRBV2
cdr3_length: 13
cdr3_aa: CASRQDSGNTIYF
cdr3_nt: TGTGCCAGTAGACAGGACTCTGGAAACACCATATATTTT

d_call: TRBD1
clone_size: NA
j_call: TRBJ1-2
v_call: TRBV9
cdr3_length: 13
cdr3_aa: CASSLGQGSGYTF
cdr3_nt: TGTGCCAGCAGCCTTGGACAGGGTAGTGGCTACACCTTC

d_call: NA
clone_size: NA
j_call: TRBJ1-1
v_call: TRBV19
cdr3_length: 12
cdr3_aa: CASLDSYTEAFF
cdr3_nt: TGTGCCAGTTTAGACAGCTACACTGAAGCTTTCTTT

d_call: NA
clone_size: once
j_call: TRBJ2-1
v_call: TRBV6-4
cdr3_length: 15
cdr3_aa: CASRPNSERWNEQFF
cdr3_nt: TGTGCCAGCAGGCCCAATAGCGAGAGGTGGAATGAGCAGTTCTTC

d_call: TRBD1
clone_size: NA
j_call: TRBJ2-2
v_call: TRBV5-1
cdr3_length: 17
cdr3_aa: CASSLGSTGANTGELFF
cdr3_nt: TGCGCCAGCAGCTTGGGCTCCACAGGGGCGAACACCGGGGAGCTGTTTTTT

d_call: TRBD1
clone_size: NA
j_call: TRBJ2-7
v_call: TRBV18
cdr3_length: 14
cdr3_aa: CASSAGTGGYEQYF
cdr3_nt: TGTGCCAGCTCCGCCGGGACAGGGGGCTACGAGCAGTACTTC